This TCR beta chain was obtained from a study of shared clonotypes between healthy human individuals. Comment on this clone: A much larger clone sits a single nucleotide away, making a read error possible. Distinct nucleotide sequences in the sample also encode this CDR3.

V lost 1 base and J lost 3, with 1 base in between. This CDR3 has 11 residues. Germline V lookup: CDR1 SGHRS, CDR2 YFSETQ. It was across several immunoSEQ plates that each subset's genomic DNA was evenly split. Only in-frame clones appear in the TCRdb table, and some are missing; sequencing was by immunoSEQ multiplex PCR. The sample comprises about 1 million clones, under 80% of which are singletons, and 1.5% rests with the top ten. The TCR was taken from a man between 18 and 35 years old in good health. The specimen sequenced was memory CD4+ T cells sorted from blood. Stated subset: CD45RA-negative fraction. The chain has TRBV5-1 and TRBJ2-5, with D unresolved. CDR3 protein: CASSLKETQYF. The CDR3 coding sequence is TGCGCCAGCAGCTTGAAAGAGACCCAGTACTTC.